This T cell receptor (beta chain) was sequenced for a study of T cells in Graves' hyperthyroidism and ophthalmopathy. Broader study findings: The blood repertoire included most of the expanded thyroid clonotypes above 0.001. Before onset, by a median of around 6.1 months, the model predicted ophthalmopathy.

Uncontrolled infection, other autoimmune disease, pregnancy or lactation excluded patients. TCR beta CDR3 sequences were amplified from RNA transcripts. The TCR CDR3 was amplified in a first-round RT-PCR using the HTBI primer set. TCRdb redid the calling of the multiplex PCR reads with MiXCR, one entry per CDR3 protein. The profile shows hundreds of thousands of distinct CDR3 sequences, approximately 15% of them singletons. This clonotype was seen ten or more times. Its target is not known. The CDR3 covers 17 residues. In germline, CDR1 is SEHNR, CDR2 FQNEAQ (reference sequence). V dropped 2 bases and J dropped 0 bases, with 11 bases sitting between them.

The chain is built from TRBV7-9 and TRBJ1-6; TRBD1 might be the D (6 bases). Sequenced sample: blood. The sequence came from a woman under 40 with Graves' hyperthyroidism that later progressed to Graves' ophthalmopathy. CDR3 in amino acids: CASSLPTGSSYNSPLHF. The DNA for the CDR3 is TGTGCCAGCAGCTTACCAACAGGGAGCTCCTATAATTCACCCCTCCACTTT.